The table lists the clone carrying this T cell receptor (beta chain) with a count of one. What it recognizes is unknown. This CDR3 is 14 amino acids long. Per the germline V gene, CDR1 is GTSNPN and CDR2 is SVGIG (reference sequence). Trimming removed 0 bases at V and 4 bases at J, with 13 bases between. The assay was immunoSEQ multiplex PCR, and TCRdb's table has in-frame clones only and misses some. This table holds more than 50,000 clones, about 88% found once. These data are taken from a study of OX40 agonist ivuxolimab in advanced cancers. On the study more broadly: Enrollees could have had prior anti-PD-1, anti-PD-L1 or anti-CTLA-4 therapy, which approximately 38% had received. Study-wide results and limits: Expanded clones belonging to CD8+ T cells outnumbered, on average, those of CD4+. Antigen targets of the expanded peripheral T cells went undetermined.

The V gene is TRBV30, the J gene TRBJ2-7; the D gene is possibly TRBD2 (7 bases). Sequencing was performed on CD4+ or CD8+ T cells sorted from blood, taken in a trial of the OX40 agonist ivuxolimab. This clonotype was sampled from an adult with an advanced solid tumor such as melanoma, head and neck, liver or kidney cancer. CDR3 sequence (DNA): TGTGCCTGGAGTGTAAGAGGGGGGGGGTACGAGCAGTACTTC. Translating gives CAWSVRGGGYEQYF.